One and the same sample provided the 20 T cell receptor beta chains below, sequenced in a study of blood T cell repertoires in COVID-19. Here immunoSEQ multiplex PCR was the method, and the copy in TCRdb shows in-frame clones only, minus some. In the table there are 150,000 to 250,000 clones, 84% of which are singletons. The sample was PBMCs or T cells enriched from blood (not recorded which). The receptors shown here come from a man between 35 and 55 years old who had recovered from COVID-19.

The rearrangement joins TRBV5-1 to TRBJ1-1; D is ambiguous. The CDR3 covers 16 residues. The V gene's germline CDR1 is SGHRS and CDR2 YFSETQ. Trimming took 0 bases from V and 0 from J, leaving 12 bases between them. The CDR3 spells CASSLAEVYMNTEAFF. CDR3 in DNA: TGCGCCAGCAGCTTGGCCGAGGTGTACATGAACACTGAAGCTTTCTTT.

The rearrangement uses TRBV5-5 and TRBJ1-1; 7 bases agree with TRBD1. CDR1 is SGHKS, CDR2 YYEKEE, per germline (reference sequence). CDR3 length: 14 residues. Trimming took 1 base from V and 5 from J; bases not matched to a gene: 5. CDR3 sequence (DNA): TGTGCCAGCAGCTTGACAGGGGTGGGAACTGAAGCTTTCTTT. Encoded protein: CASSLTGVGTEAFF.

There are a few counts of this clone. The rearrangement joins TRBV28 to TRBJ1-1; 10 nucleotides align to TRBD1. The CDR3 length is 13 residues. CDR1 MDHEN and CDR2 SYDVKM come from the germline V gene. Trimming at V came to 9 bases and at J to 5 bases, leaving 6 bases not matched to a gene. The CDR3 protein is CARGTGETTEAFF. The CDR3 DNA is TGTGCCAGAGGGACAGGGGAAACTACTGAAGCTTTCTTT.

The genes are TRBV7-8 and TRBJ1-2, with D uncertain. V was cut by 5 bases and J by 8 bases, with 12 bases left in between. Germline V gene data show CDR1 as SGHVS and CDR2 as FQNEAQ. CDR3 length: 12 amino acids. This CDR3 reads CASSLDWAGYTF. Here the CDR3 DNA reads TGTGCCAGCAGCCTGGACTGGGCCGGCTACACCTTC.

This chain joins TRBV3-1 (or the pseudogene TRBV3-2) and TRBJ1-3; D gene uncertain. The V and J ends lost 4 bases and 0 bases respectively, with 7 bases between them. The germline V gene has CDR1 LGHDT and CDR2 YNNKEL (reference sequence). The CDR3 contains 14 residues. CDR3 in DNA: TGTGCCAGCAGCCTCGGGAGCTCTGGAAACACCATATATTTT. This translates into CASSLGSSGNTIYF.

The J gene is TRBJ1-1, the V gene TRBV19; 8 bases align to TRBD1. CDR1 is LNHDA and CDR2 is SQIVND in the germline V gene (reference sequence). This CDR3 has 14 residues. V dropped 4 bases and J dropped 5; count of bases not matched to a gene: 6. CDR3 protein: CASSNGQGWTEAFF. CDR3 sequence (DNA): TGTGCCAGTAGTAACGGACAGGGCTGGACTGAAGCTTTCTTT. Complete variable domain (other parts from reference TRBV19 and TRBJ1-1): DGGITQSPKYLFRKEGQNVTLSCEQNLNHDAMYWYRQDPGQGLRLIYYSQIVNDFQKGDIAEGYSVSREKKESFPLTVTSAQKNPTAFYLCASSNGQGWTEAFFGQGTRLTVV.

V usage is TRBV6-5 and J usage is TRBJ1-5; D is undetermined. Germline CDR1 reads MNHEY; CDR2 reads SVGAGI. The CDR3 is 15 residues long. V dropped 3 bases and J dropped 1 base, with 10 bases sitting between them. The CDR3 protein is CASSYYDTSNQPQHF. CDR3 coding DNA: TGTGCCAGCAGTTATTACGACACGAGCAATCAGCCCCAGCATTTT.

A few counts support this clone. The genes are TRBV5-4 and TRBJ2-7, with a possible D match to TRBD1 (6 bases). Germline CDR1 SGHNT, CDR2 YYREEE (reference sequence). V was shortened by 0 bases and J by 0 bases, with 10 bases between the two germline ends. CDR3 length: 15 amino acids. CDR3 region: CASSLDPGDSYEQYF. In DNA form, the CDR3 reads TGTGCCAGCAGCTTGGACCCAGGGGACTCCTACGAGCAGTACTTC.

The rearrangement links TRBV7-9 to TRBJ2-2; D gene ambiguous. The V gene lost 2 bases and the J gene lost 4 bases, with 5 bases spanning the gap. The CDR3 runs to 13 residues. Germline-derived CDR1 and CDR2 are SEHNR and FQNEAQ (reference sequence). CDR3 sequence (DNA): TGTGCCAGCAGCTTAAAAGCCACCGGGGAGCTGTTTTTT. The encoded protein is CASSLKATGELFF.

The chain employs TRBV2 and TRBJ1-2; 8 bases are shared with TRBD1. This CDR3 is built from 16 residues. The germline V gene has CDR1 SNHLY and CDR2 FYNNEI. V trimming: 2 bases; J trimming: 8 bases; junction bases outside the gene matches: 13. The CDR3 protein is CASSEQGRGRLEGYTF. As DNA, the CDR3 is TGTGCCAGCAGTGAACAAGGCAGGGGGCGCTTAGAGGGCTACACCTTC.

The chain carries TRBV3-1 (or the pseudogene TRBV3-2) and TRBJ2-3; D is perhaps TRBD2 (7 bases). The germline V gene encodes CDR1 LGHDT and CDR2 YNNKEL (reference sequence). With 0 bases removed from V and 3 bases from J, the gap between germline ends came to 31 bases. The CDR3 sequence is 22 residues long. In nucleotides, the CDR3 is TGTGCCAGCAGCCAAGATCCTATACATTTCGGAGGGGGGGGACATAGTACAGATACGCAGTATTTT. Translation: CASSQDPIHFGGGGHSTDTQYF.

This chain uses TRBV3-1 (or the pseudogene TRBV3-2) with TRBJ1-5, with a tentative D call TRBD1 (6 bases). CDR3 size: 16 residues. The V gene's germline CDR1 is LGHDT and CDR2 YNNKEL (reference sequence). V was cut by 4 bases and J by 2 bases, with 15 bases left in between. The CDR3 loop is CASSRGRGYGNQPQHF. For the CDR3, the DNA is TGTGCCAGCAGCCGGGGGCGGGGGTACGGCAATCAGCCCCAGCATTTT.

The chain carries TRBV5-4 and TRBJ1-1; no firm D call. V was cut by 4 bases and J by 0 bases, with 7 bases left in between. This CDR3 has 13 residues. Germline V lookup: CDR1 SGHNT, CDR2 YYREEE (reference sequence). The CDR3 DNA sequence: TGTGCCAGCAGCGACACATTGAACACTGAAGCTTTCTTT. Its translation: CASSDTLNTEAFF.

The V gene is TRBV6-5, the J gene TRBJ2-7, with TRBD1 matching over 11 bases. Germline lookup yields CDR1 MNHEY and CDR2 SVGAGI. The V and J ends lost 4 bases and 2 bases, in that order; junction bases with no gene match: 1. This CDR3 region has 14 residues. CDR3 sequence: CASSWDRGAYEQYF. The CDR3 DNA reads as TGTGCCAGCAGTTGGGACAGGGGGGCCTACGAGCAGTACTTC.

V usage is TRBV11-3 and J usage is TRBJ1-1, with D hard to call. The CDR3 is 13 amino acids. Trimming took 4 bases from V and 1 from J, leaving 7 bases between them. CDR1 and CDR2 from the germline V gene are SGHNT and YENEEA. The CDR3, as DNA: TGTGCCAGCAGCTCAAACAGGAACACTGAAGCTTTCTTT. Encoded protein: CASSSNRNTEAFF.

The chain couples TRBV5-1 to TRBJ1-1; maybe TRBD1 (6 bases). The V and J ends lost 1 base and 1 base respectively, with 11 bases between them. This CDR3 is built from 15 residues. The germline V gene encodes CDR1 SGHRS and CDR2 YFSETQ. CDR3 DNA sequence: TGCGCCAGCAGCTTGCGAACAGGGCCGAACACTGAAGCTTTCTTT. Translation gives CASSLRTGPNTEAFF. Together with reference TRBV5-1 and TRBJ1-1, the CDR3 gives the full variable domain: KAGVTQTPRYLIKTRGQQVTLSCSPISGHRSVSWYQQTPGQGLQFLFEYFSETQRNKGNFPGRFSGRQFSNSRSEMNVSTLELGDSALYLCASSLRTGPNTEAFFGQGTRLTVV.

This chain joins TRBV7-2 and TRBJ1-3; no clear D. In germline, CDR1 is SGHTA, CDR2 FQGNSA. The V end lost 2 bases, the J end lost 0 bases, and 8 bases lay between the germline ends. This CDR3 comprises 15 residues. The DNA for the CDR3 is TGTGCCAGCAGCTTATCGGCAGGCTCTGGAAACACCATATATTTT. It translates to CASSLSAGSGNTIYF. The full variable domain, rest sourced from reference TRBV7-2 and TRBJ1-3, is GAGVSQSPSNKVTEKGKDVELRCDPISGHTALYWYRQSLGQGLEFLIYFQGNSAPDKSGLPSDRFSAERTGGSVSTLTIQRTQQEDSAVYLCASSLSAGSGNTIYFGEGSWLTVV.

This clone was seen just once. The rearrangement joins TRBV4-2 to TRBJ1-1; 10 bases are a match to TRBD1. Germline values: CDR1 LGHNA, CDR2 YNFKEQ. The CDR3 is made up of 16 amino acids. The ends lost 4 bases at V and 0 bases at J; junction bases unmatched: 5. The CDR3 sequence: CASSPGQGGMNTEAFF. CDR3 nucleotides: TGTGCCAGCAGCCCCGGACAGGGGGGGATGAACACTGAAGCTTTCTTT.

The rearrangement uses TRBV7-6 and TRBJ2-5; 10 positions agree with TRBD1. After removal of 5 bases from V and 5 bases from J, the junction contained 11 bases not matched to a gene. CDR1 SGHVS and CDR2 FNYEAQ come from the germline V gene. This CDR3 region has 16 residues. This chain's CDR3 is CASSQGQGRAGETQYF. The CDR3 DNA follows: TGTGCCAGCAGCCAGGGACAGGGGAGGGCAGGGGAGACCCAGTACTTC.

V and J are TRBV15 and TRBJ2-5; tentatively, D is TRBD1 (7 bases). From germline, CDR1 is LNHNV and CDR2 YYDKDF (reference sequence). V was pared by 6 bases and J by 1 base, with 12 bases between. The CDR3 extends over 14 amino acids. CDR3 protein: CATRPQGGQETQYF. The CDR3 DNA sequence: TGTGCCACCAGACCGCAGGGGGGCCAAGAGACCCAGTACTTC.